The present TCR beta chain was sequenced within a study of glioma-infiltrating T cells (dated by TCRdb to 2015 to 2016). For the wider study: Low-grade gliomas were represented by WHO grade II oligodendrogliomas or astrocytomas, and glioblastomas were represented by WHO grade IV tumors that were sampled at initial rather than recurrent diagnosis. For blood libraries, the target was about 4.5- to 10-fold sequencing coverage of some 960,000 peripheral T cells. Three low-grade glioma patients, fewer than 10 primary glioblastoma patients and three non-glioma patients contributing non-neoplastic brain tissue were included in the paired cohort. To measure how far tissue and blood T-cell populations diverged, each tissue-infiltrating repertoire was compared against the peripheral blood repertoire of the same patient. Glioma patients received dexamethasone for six or fewer days before surgery. Glioma tissue, non-neoplastic brain tissue and matched peripheral blood mononuclear cells were used as sources from which TCR alpha- and beta-chain repertoires were sequenced.

Regarding this clonotype: This receptor's antigen is unknown. A much bigger clone sits one base away, suggesting this may be a read error.

Beyond this particular receptor, the publication reports: Very few CDR3 sequences were shared between tissue and blood, attributed to high CDR3 diversity and limited sampling. A signature set of shared blood CDR3 motifs marked patients with low tissue-blood divergence and was depleted in highly divergent patients. Group comparisons were based on small numbers of patients: three non-neoplastic, three low-grade glioma and eight glioblastoma patients. In non-neoplastic patients, VJ-independent divergence between tissue and blood fell below expectation, whereas in all gliomas, and especially in low-grade gliomas, the divergence rose above expectation.

The iRepertoire nested amplicon-rescue multiplex PCR (arm-PCR) platform was used to amplify TCR alpha and beta CDR3 regions from RNA. The input for one-step reverse transcription and amplification was about 95-450 ng of tissue mRNA or PBMC total RNA. Following bead purification, Illumina adapters were added by a secondary multiplex PCR, and libraries between 200 and 400 bp were gel-purified. Libraries carried internal 6-nucleotide barcodes used for demultiplexing. The libraries were sequenced on an Illumina MiSeq using 2x220 or 2x250 nucleotide paired-end reads. The authors processed their data as follows. Paired reads were merged using FLASH 1.2.11 and aligned with BWA-MEM to the GRCh37 human genome, and TRA and TRB reads were then extracted. For V and J assignment, an IMGT-derived reference of cassette sequences and CDR3 motifs that included pseudogenes was used. Reads were translated in three frames, and productive CDR3s were defined by a C…FGXG motif without stop codons. Unique combinations of V-J cassette pair and CDR3 amino acid sequence were defined as clonotypes. Reads were filtered by Hamming distance, thresholded by each sample's sequence error rate in mapped regions. In-frame beta chains were kept once TCRdb had trimmed the public reads at Q25 with fastp and called clones with MiXCR. A single entry per CDR3 protein holds the most common genes and DNA from its merged rows. Clone size and V and J calls follow TCRdb, not the original study. Counted in this sample were 300,000 to 400,000 distinct CDR3 sequences; roughly two fifths of them appeared once. Of the sample, around 12% falls within the top ten clones.

The germline V gene (reference sequence) gives CDR1 as MNHEY and CDR2 as SMNVEV. From its cysteine to its phenylalanine, the CDR3 spans 13 amino acids. Only the CDR3 region is kept as DNA, spanning 39 bases read in frame from base 1. Surgical brain or tumor specimens were cryofrozen in liquid nitrogen immediately after resection, and peripheral blood cells were collected concurrently. This clonotype was obtained from a human donor with low-grade glioma or glioblastoma, undergoing nonglioma brain surgery, or in good health (not recorded which). This chain joins TRBV27 to TRBJ2-7, and perhaps TRBD2 as D gene, on 5 matching bases. Sequenced sample: glioma tissue, nonneoplastic brain tissue, or PBMCs (not recorded which). The nucleotides read TGTGCCAGCAGCCCCACTAGATTCCACGAGCAGTGCTTC. Translated, it reads CASSPTRFHEQCF.